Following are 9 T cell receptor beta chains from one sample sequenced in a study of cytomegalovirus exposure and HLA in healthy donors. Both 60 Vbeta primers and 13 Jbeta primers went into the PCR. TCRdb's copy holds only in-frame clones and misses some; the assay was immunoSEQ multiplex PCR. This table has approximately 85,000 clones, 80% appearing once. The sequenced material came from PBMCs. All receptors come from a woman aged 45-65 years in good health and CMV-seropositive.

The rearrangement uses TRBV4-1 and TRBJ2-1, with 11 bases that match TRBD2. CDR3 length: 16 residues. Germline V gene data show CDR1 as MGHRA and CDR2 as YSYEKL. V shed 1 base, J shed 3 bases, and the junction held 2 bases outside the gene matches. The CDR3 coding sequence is TGCGCCAGCAGCCAAGTTAGCGGGAGGGGCTACAATGAGCAGTTCTTC. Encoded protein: CASSQVSGRGYNEQFF.

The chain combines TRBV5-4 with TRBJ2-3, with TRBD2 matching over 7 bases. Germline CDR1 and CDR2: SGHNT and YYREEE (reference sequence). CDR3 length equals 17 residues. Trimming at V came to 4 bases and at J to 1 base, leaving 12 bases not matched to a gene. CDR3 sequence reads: CASSPLGRGGGTDTQYF. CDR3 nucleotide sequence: TGTGCCAGCAGCCCCTTGGGGAGGGGCGGGGGCACAGATACGCAGTATTTT.

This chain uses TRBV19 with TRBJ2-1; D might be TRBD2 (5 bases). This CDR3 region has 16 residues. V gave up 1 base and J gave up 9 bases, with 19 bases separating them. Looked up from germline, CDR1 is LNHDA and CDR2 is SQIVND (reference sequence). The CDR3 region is CASSIVLALARAEQFF. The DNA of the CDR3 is TGTGCCAGTAGTATAGTACTTGCCTTAGCGAGGGCTGAGCAGTTCTTC.

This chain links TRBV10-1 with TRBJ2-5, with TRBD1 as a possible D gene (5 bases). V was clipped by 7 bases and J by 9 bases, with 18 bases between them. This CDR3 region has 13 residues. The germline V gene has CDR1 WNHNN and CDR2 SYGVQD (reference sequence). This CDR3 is CASTGISVAAQYF. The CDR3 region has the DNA TGCGCCAGCACAGGGATCTCTGTTGCTGCCCAGTACTTC.

CDR3 in amino acids: CASSQDVGGAAGNTIYF. CDR3 sequence (DNA): TGTGCCAGCAGCCAAGACGTAGGGGGCGCCGCTGGAAACACCATATATTTT. The chain carries TRBV4-2 and TRBJ1-3, with 7 bases lining up with TRBD1. The CDR3 totals 17 residues. Germline V gives CDR1 LGHNA, CDR2 YNFKEQ. J gave up 2 bases and V 0 bases, and 7 bases lay outside the gene matches.

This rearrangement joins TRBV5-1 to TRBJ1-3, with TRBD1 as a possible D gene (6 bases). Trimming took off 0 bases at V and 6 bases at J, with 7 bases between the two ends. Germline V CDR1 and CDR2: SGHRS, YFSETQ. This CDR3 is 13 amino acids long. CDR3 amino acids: CASSLDRANTIYF. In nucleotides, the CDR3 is TGCGCCAGCAGCTTGGACAGGGCAAACACCATATATTTT.

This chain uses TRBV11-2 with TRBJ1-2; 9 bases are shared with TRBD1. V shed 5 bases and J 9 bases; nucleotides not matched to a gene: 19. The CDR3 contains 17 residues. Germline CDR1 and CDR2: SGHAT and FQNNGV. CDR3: CASSLITSGTGWWSYTF. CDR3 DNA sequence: TGTGCCAGCAGCCTGATTACCTCCGGGACAGGGTGGTGGAGCTACACCTTC.

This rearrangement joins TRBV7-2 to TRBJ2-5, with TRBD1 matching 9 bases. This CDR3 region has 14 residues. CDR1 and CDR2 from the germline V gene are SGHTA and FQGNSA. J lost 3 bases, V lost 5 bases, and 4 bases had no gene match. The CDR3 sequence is CASSRRTGEETQYF. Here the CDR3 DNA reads TGTGCCAGCAGCCGGAGGACAGGGGAAGAGACCCAGTACTTC.

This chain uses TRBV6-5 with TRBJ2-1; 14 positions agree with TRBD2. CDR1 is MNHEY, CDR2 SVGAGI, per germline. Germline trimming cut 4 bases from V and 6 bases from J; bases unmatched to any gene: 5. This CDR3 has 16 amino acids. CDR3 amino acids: CASSSETSGGANEQFF. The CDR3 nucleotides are TGTGCCAGCAGTTCCGAGACTAGCGGGGGGGCCAATGAGCAGTTCTTC.